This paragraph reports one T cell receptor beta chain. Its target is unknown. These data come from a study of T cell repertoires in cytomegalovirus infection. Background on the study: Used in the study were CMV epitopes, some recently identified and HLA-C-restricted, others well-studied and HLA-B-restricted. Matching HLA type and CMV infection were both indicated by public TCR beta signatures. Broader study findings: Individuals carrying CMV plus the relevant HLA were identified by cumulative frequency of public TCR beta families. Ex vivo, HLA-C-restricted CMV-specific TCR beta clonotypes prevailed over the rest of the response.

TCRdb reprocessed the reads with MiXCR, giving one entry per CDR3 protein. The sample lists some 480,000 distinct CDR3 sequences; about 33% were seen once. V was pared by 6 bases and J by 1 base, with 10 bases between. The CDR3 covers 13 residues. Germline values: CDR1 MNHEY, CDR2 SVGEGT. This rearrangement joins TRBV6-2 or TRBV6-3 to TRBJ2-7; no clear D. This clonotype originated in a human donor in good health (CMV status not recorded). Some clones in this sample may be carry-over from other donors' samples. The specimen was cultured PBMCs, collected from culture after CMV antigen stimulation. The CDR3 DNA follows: TGTGCCAGCAGCCGAGTGGATTCCTACGAGCAGTACGTC. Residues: CASSRVDSYEQYV.